This TCR beta chain came from a study of T cells after yellow fever vaccination. The sample holds many counts of this clonotype. Its antigen is not identified. TCR cDNA, made by 5'RACE template switching, carried an added universal primer site and UMIs. TCRdb ran MiXCR on the 5' RACE reads and lists one entry per CDR3 protein. The sample has 300,000 to 350,000 distinct CDR3 sequences, almost 4% seen once. Study observations and caveats: Relatively few clonotypes were ones that appeared in both CD4 and CD8 compartments. A weaker secondary response peaked on day 5, the primary on day 15. Booster sampling recovered most clones from primary vaccination (less than 97% CD4, approximately 90% CD8).

CDR1 and CDR2 (germline): SGHTA, FQGNSA. The CDR3 length is 14 residues. Between the trimmed V and J ends, which lost 5 bases and 4 bases, there was a span of 14 bases. The receptor comes from a man between 18 and 29 years old who received the YFV17D yellow fever vaccine. V gene TRBV7-2 combines with J gene TRBJ2-5; D perhaps matches TRBD2 (5 bases). This sample comprised PBMCs, obtained 5 days after the yellow fever booster vaccination. CDR3 protein: CASSADYGSETQYF. For the CDR3, the DNA is TGTGCCAGCAGCGCAGACTACGGATCAGAGACCCAGTACTTC.